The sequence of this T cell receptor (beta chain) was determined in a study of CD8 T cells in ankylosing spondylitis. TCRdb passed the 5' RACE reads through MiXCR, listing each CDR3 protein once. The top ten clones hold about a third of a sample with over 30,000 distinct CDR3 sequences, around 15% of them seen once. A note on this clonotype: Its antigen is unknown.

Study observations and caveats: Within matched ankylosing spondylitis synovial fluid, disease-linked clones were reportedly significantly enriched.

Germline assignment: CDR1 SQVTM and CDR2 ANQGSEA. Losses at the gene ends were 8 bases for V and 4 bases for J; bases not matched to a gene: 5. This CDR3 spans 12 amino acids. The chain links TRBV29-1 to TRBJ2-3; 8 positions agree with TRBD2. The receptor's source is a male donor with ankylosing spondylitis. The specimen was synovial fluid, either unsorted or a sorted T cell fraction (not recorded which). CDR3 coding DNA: TGCAGCAAGCGGGAGCAGTCAGATACGCAGTATTTT. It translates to CSKREQSDTQYF.